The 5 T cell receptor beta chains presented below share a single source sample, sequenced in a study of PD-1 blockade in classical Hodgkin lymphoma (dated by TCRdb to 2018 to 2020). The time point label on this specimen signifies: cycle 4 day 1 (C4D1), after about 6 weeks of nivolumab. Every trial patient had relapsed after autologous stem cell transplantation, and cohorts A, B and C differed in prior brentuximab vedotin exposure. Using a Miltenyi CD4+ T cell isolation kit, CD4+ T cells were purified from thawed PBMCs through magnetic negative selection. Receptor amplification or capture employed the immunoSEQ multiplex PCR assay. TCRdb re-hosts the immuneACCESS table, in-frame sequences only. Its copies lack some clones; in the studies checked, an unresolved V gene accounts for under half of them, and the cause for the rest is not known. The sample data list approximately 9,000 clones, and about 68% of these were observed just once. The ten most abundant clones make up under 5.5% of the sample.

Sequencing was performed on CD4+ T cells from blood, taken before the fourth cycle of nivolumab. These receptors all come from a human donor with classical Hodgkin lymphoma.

The CDR3 nucleotides read TGTGCCAGCAGTTTATACAGGGACGCTAACTATGGCTACACCTTC. This codes for CASSLYRDANYGYTF. This rearrangement joins TRBV28 to TRBJ1-2, with a tentative D call TRBD1 (6 bases). Germline lookup yields CDR1 MDHEN and CDR2 SYDVKM. The CDR3 is 15 residues long. V was trimmed by 1 base and J by 0 bases, leaving 9 bases between them.

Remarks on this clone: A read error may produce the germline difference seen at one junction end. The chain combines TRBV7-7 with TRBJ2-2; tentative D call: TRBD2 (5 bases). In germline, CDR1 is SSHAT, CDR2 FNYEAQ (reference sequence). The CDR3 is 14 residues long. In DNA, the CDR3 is TGTGCTAGCAGCTTAGATCCCGCGGGCGGGGAGCTGTTTTTT. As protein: CASSLDPAGGELFF.

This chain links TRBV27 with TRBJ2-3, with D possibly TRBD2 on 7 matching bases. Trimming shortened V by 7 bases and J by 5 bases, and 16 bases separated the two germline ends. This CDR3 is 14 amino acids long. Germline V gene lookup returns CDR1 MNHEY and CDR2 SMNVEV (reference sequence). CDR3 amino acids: CASTLSGGEDTQYF. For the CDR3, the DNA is TGTGCCAGCACTCTCTCGGGGGGCGAAGATACGCAGTATTTT.

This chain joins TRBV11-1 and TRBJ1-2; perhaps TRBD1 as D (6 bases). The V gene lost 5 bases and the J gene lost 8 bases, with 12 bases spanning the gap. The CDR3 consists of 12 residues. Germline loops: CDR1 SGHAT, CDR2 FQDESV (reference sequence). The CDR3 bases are TGTGCCAGCAGCCCCCAGGGGTACGGCTACACCTTC. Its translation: CASSPQGYGYTF.

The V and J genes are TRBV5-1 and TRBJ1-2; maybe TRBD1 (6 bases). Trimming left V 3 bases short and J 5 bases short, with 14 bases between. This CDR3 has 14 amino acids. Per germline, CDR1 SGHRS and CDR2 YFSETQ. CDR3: CASSSEGGPYGYTF. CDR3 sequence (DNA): TGCGCCAGCAGCTCCGAAGGGGGTCCGTATGGCTACACCTTC.